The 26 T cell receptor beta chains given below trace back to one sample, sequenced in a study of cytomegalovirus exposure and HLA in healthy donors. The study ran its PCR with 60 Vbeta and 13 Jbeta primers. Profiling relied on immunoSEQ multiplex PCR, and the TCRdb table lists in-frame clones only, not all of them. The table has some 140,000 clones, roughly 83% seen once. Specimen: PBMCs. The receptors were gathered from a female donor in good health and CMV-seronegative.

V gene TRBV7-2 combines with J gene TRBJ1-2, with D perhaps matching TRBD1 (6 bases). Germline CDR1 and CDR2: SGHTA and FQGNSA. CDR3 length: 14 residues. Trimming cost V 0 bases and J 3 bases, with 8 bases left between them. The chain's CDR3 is CASSLAQGYYGYTF. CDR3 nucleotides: TGTGCCAGCAGCTTAGCACAGGGCTACTATGGCTACACCTTC.

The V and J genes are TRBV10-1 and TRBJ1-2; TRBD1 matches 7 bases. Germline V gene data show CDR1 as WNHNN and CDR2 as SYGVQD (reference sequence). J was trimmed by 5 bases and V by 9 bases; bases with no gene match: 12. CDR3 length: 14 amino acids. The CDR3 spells CARADRPPWYGYTF. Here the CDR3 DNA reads TGCGCCAGGGCGGACAGGCCCCCTTGGTATGGCTACACCTTC.

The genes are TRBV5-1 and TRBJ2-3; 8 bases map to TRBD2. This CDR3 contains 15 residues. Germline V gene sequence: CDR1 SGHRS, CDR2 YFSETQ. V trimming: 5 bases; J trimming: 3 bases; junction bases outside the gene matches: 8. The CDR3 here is CASSSGLGLTDTQYF. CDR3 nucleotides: TGCGCCAGCAGTTCGGGACTAGGACTGACAGATACGCAGTATTTT.

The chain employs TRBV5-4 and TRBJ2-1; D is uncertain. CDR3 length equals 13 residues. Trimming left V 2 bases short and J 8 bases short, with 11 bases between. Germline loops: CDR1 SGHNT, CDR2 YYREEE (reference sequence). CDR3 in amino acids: CASSLSEADEQFF. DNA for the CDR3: TGTGCCAGCAGCTTATCCGAAGCCGATGAGCAGTTCTTC.

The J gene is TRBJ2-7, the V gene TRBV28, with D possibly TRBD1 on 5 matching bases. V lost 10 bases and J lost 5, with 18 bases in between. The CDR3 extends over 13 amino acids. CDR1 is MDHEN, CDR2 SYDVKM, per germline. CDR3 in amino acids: CAISLQEKDEQYF. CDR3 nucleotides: TGTGCCATTTCGTTACAGGAAAAGGACGAGCAGTACTTC. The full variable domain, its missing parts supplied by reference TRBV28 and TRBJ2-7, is DVKVTQSSRYLVKRTGEKVFLECVQDMDHENMFWYRQDPGLGLRLIYFSYDVKMKEKGDIPEGYSVSREKKERFSLILESASTNQTSMYLCAISLQEKDEQYFGPGTRLTVT.

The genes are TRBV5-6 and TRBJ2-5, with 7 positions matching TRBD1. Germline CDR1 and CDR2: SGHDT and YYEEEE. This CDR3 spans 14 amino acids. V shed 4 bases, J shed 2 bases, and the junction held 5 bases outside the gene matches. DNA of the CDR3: TGTGCCAGCAGCGTCACAGGGGTTCAAGAGACCCAGTACTTC. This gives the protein CASSVTGVQETQYF. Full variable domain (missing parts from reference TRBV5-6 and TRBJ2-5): DAGVTQSPTHLIKTRGQQVTLRCSPKSGHDTVSWYQQALGQGPQFIFQYYEEEERQRGNFPDRFSGHQFPNYSSELNVNALLLGDSALYLCASSVTGVQETQYFGPGTRLLVL.

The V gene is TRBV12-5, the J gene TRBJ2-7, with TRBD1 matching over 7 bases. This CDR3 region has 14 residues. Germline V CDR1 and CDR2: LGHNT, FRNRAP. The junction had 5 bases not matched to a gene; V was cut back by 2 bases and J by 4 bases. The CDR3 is CASGLHTQGYEQYF. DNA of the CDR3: TGTGCTAGTGGTTTGCATACACAGGGGTACGAGCAGTACTTC.

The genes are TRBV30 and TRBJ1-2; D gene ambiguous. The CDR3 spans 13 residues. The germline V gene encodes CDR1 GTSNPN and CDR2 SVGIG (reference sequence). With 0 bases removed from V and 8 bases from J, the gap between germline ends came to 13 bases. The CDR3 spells CAWSVTGSQGYTF. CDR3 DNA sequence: TGTGCCTGGAGTGTCACGGGAAGTCAGGGCTACACCTTC.

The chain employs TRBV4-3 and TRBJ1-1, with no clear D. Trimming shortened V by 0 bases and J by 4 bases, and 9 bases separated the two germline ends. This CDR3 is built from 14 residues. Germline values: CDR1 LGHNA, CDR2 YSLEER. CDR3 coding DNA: TGCGCCAGCAGCCAAGATTTTCGGGGCACTGAAGCTTTCTTT. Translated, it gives CASSQDFRGTEAFF.

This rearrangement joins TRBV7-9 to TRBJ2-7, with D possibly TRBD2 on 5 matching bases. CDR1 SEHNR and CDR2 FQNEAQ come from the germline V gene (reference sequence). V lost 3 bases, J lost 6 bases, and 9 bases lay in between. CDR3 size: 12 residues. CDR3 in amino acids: CASSFDAGEQYF. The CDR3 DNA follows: TGTGCCAGCAGCTTTGACGCGGGCGAGCAGTACTTC.

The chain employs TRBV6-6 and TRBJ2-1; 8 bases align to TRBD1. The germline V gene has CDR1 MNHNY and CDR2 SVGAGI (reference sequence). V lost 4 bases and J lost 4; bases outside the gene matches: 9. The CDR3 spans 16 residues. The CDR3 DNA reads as TGTGCCAGCAGTTTTACCTCCGGGACAGGATACAATGAGCAGTTCTTC. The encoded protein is CASSFTSGTGYNEQFF.

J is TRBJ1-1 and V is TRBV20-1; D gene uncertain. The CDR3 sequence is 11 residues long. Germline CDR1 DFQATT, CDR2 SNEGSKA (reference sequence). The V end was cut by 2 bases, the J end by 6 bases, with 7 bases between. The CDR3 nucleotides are TGCAGTGCTAGAACGGTTTCTGAAGCTTTCTTT. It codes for CSARTVSEAFF.

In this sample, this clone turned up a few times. The CDR3 spells CAIVDLNTGELFF. As DNA, the CDR3 is TGTGCCATCGTTGACTTGAACACCGGGGAGCTGTTTTTT. The V gene is TRBV5-5, the J gene TRBJ2-2; D uncertain. CDR1 is SGHKS and CDR2 is YYEKEE in the germline V gene (reference sequence). The CDR3 loop spans 13 amino acids. The germline V and J ends were trimmed by 9 bases and 1 base, with 10 bases remaining between them.

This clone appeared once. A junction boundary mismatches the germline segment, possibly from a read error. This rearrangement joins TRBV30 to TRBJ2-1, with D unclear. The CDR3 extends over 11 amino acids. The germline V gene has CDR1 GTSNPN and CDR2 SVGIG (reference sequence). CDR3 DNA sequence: TGTGCCTGGGTCGCGAGATCCGTTTCGCTCTTC. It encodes CAWVARSVSLF. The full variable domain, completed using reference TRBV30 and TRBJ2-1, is SQTIHQWPATLVQPVGSPLSLECTVEGTSNPNLYWYRQAAGRGLQLLFYSVGIGQISSEVPQNLSASRPQDRQFILSSKKLLLSDSGFYLCAWVARSVSLFGPGTRLTVL.

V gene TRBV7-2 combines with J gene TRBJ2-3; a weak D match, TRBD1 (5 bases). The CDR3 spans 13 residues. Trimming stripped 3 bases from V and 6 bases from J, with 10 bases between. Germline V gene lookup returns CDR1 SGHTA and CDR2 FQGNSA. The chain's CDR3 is CASSFRNRDTQYF. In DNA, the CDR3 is TGTGCCAGCAGCTTTCGGAACAGGGATACGCAGTATTTT.

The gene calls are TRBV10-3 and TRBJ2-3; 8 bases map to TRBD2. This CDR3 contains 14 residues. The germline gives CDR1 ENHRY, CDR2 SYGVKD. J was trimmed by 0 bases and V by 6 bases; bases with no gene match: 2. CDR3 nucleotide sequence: TGTGCCATCAGAGCGGGAGCTAGCACAGATACGCAGTATTTT. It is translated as CAIRAGASTDTQYF.

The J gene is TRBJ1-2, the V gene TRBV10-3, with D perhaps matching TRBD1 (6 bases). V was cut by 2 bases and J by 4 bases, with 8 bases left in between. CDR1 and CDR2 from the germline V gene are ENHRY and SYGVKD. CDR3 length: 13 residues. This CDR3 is CAISERGGYGYTF. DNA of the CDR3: TGTGCCATCAGTGAGAGGGGGGGCTATGGCTACACCTTC.

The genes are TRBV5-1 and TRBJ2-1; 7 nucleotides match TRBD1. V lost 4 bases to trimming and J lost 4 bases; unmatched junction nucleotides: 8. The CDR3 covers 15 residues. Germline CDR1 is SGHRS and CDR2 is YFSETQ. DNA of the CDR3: TGCGCCAGCAGCCCGCTCCCGGACAGGTACAATGAGCAGTTCTTC. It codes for CASSPLPDRYNEQFF.

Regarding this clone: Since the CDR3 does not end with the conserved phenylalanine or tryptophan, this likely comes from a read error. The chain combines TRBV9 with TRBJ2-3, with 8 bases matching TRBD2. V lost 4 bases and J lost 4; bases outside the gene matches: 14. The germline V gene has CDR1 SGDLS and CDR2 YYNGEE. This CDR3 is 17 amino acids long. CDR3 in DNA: TGTGCCAGCAGCCCAGGAGGATTGCGGGAGGACTCAGATACGCAGTATGTT. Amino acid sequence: CASSPGGLREDSDTQYV.

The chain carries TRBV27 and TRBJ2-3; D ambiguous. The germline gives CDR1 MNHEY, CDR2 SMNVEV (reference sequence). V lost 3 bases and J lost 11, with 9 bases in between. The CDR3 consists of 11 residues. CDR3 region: CASSFAQKQYF. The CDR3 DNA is TGTGCCAGCAGTTTCGCCCAGAAGCAGTATTTT.

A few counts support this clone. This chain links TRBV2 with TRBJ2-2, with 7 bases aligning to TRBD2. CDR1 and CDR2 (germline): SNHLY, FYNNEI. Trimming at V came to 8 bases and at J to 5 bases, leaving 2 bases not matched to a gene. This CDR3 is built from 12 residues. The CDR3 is CASGRETGELFF. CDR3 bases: TGTGCCAGCGGGAGGGAGACCGGGGAGCTGTTTTTT.

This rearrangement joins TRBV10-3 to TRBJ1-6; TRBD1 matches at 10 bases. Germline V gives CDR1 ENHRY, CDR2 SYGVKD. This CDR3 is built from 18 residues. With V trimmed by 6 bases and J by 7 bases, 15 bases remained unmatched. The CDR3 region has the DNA TGTGCCATCAGCAGCCGGGACAGGGGTTCCCTGAGGAATTCACCCCTCCACTTT. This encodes CAISSRDRGSLRNSPLHF.

CDR3 in amino acids: CASSLGDRMNTEAFF. CDR3 coding DNA: TGTGCCAGCAGCTTGGGGGACAGGATGAACACTGAAGCTTTCTTT. The rearrangement uses TRBV5-8 and TRBJ1-1, with 8 nucleotides matching TRBD1. This CDR3 has 15 residues. Trimming at V came to 0 bases and at J to 0 bases, leaving 1 base not matched to a gene. Germline values: CDR1 SGHTS, CDR2 YDEGEE.

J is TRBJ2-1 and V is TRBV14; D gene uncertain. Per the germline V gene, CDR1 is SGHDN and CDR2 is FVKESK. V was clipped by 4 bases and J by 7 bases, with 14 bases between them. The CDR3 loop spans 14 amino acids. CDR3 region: CASSRLGVGNEQFF. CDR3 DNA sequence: TGTGCCAGCAGCCGGCTTGGAGTTGGTAATGAGCAGTTCTTC.

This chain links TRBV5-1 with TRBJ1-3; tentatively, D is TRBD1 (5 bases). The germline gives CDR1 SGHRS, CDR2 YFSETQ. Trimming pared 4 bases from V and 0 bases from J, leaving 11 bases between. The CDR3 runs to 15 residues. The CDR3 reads CASSPQASSGNTIYF. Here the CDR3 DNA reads TGCGCCAGCAGCCCACAGGCTTCCTCTGGAAACACCATATATTTT.

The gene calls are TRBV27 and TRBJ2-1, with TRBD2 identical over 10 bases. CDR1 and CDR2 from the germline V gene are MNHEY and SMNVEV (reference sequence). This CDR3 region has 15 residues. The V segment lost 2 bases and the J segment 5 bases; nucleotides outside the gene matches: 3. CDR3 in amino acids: CASSLGTSGDNEQFF. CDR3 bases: TGTGCCAGCAGTTTAGGTACTAGCGGGGACAATGAGCAGTTCTTC.